The clone carrying this TCR beta chain showed up just a few times. Its antigen is not known. These data come from a study of early stage breast cancer tumors. General study points: Most shared enriched TCRB sequences were commonly generated ones. Tumors had 2 to 3-fold higher T cell density than normal breast.

The V gene's germline CDR1 is LNHDA and CDR2 SQIVND (reference sequence). The CDR3 length is 16 residues. Trimming took 3 bases from V and 3 from J, leaving 15 bases between them. The repertoire was sequenced with immunoSEQ multiplex PCR; TCRdb's copy has only in-frame clones and lacks some. This table holds approximately 33,000 clones, 60% to 80% found once. This clonotype was sampled from a person aged 40 to 50 with breast cancer. Sequences were obtained from blood. V usage is TRBV19 and J usage is TRBJ1-5; D remains unclear. The CDR3 here is CASSISALLPNQPQHF. CDR3 in DNA: TGTGCCAGTAGTATTTCGGCTCTGCTCCCCAATCAGCCCCAGCATTTT.